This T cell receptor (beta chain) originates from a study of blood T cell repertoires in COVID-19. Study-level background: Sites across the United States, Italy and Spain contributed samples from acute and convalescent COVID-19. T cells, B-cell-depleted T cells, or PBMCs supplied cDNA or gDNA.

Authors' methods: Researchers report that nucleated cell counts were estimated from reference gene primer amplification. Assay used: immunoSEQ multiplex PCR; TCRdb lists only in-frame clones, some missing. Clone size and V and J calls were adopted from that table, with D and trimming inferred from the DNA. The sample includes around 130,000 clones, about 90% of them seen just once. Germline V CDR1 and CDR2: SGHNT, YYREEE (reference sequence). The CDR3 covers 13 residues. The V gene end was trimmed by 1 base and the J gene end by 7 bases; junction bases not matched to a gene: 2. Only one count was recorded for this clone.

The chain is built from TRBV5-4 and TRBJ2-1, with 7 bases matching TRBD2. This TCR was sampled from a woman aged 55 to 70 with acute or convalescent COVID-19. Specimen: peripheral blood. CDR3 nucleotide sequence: TGTGCCAGCAGCTTGTCCGGGGGGAATGAGCAGTTCTTC. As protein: CASSLSGGNEQFF.